This T cell receptor beta chain was documented in a study of shared clonotypes between healthy human individuals. For the study at large: The cohort comprised a couple of women and three men. Their ages spanned 18 to 49 years.

The study's findings and limits: Sampling covered blood only; tissue repertoires likely differ.

About this clone: The antigen remains unidentified.

Roughly 30,000 T cell genomes (approximately 300 ng DNA) went into each PBMC replicate. The unsorted PBMC sample used ten immunoSEQ deep assay plates. The data were produced by immunoSEQ multiplex PCR, yet TCRdb's version contains in-frame clones alone and is incomplete. The sample has 450,000 to 600,000 clones, roughly 78% seen once. In germline, CDR1 is LNHDA, CDR2 SQIVND (reference sequence). This CDR3 is built from 17 residues. Trimming shortened V by 3 bases and J by 9 bases, and 24 bases separated the two germline ends. The receptor was isolated from a middle-aged woman in good health. Some clones in this sample may be carry-over from other donors' samples. Sequencing was carried out using PBMCs. The J gene is TRBJ2-4, the V gene TRBV19; D remains unclear. As DNA, the CDR3 is TGTGCCAGTAGTATCCAATCCGACACTACCCTCTTTGGCATTCAGTACTTC. This encodes CASSIQSDTTLFGIQYF.